This record looks at one T cell receptor beta chain sequence and its context. Its cognate antigen is unknown. The CDR3 runs to 14 residues. Trimming cost V 5 bases and J 5 bases; bases outside gene matches: 9. Germline V gene sequence: CDR1 SGHAT, CDR2 FQNNGV. Researchers amplified the TCR beta CDR3 regions from RNA transcripts. TCR CDR3 regions were first amplified by RT-PCR with HTBI primers. MiXCR, applied by TCRdb to the multiplex PCR reads, yields one record per CDR3 protein. The repertoire holds about 700,000 distinct CDR3 sequences, with just under 45% as singletons. This entry comes from a study of T cells in Graves' hyperthyroidism and ophthalmopathy. Uncontrolled infection, other autoimmune disease, pregnancy or lactation excluded patients. Study-level results: Most thyroid clonotypes that were expanded above 0.001 also turned up in blood.

Sample: peripheral blood or thyroid tissue (not recorded which). J is TRBJ2-7 and V is TRBV11-2; TRBD1 matches 7 bases. The source of this sequence is an adult man with Graves' disease, either hyperthyroidism or ophthalmopathy (not recorded which). This CDR3 reads CASSPNRGVHEQYF. The DNA of the CDR3 is TGTGCCAGCAGCCCAAACAGGGGTGTCCACGAGCAGTACTTC.